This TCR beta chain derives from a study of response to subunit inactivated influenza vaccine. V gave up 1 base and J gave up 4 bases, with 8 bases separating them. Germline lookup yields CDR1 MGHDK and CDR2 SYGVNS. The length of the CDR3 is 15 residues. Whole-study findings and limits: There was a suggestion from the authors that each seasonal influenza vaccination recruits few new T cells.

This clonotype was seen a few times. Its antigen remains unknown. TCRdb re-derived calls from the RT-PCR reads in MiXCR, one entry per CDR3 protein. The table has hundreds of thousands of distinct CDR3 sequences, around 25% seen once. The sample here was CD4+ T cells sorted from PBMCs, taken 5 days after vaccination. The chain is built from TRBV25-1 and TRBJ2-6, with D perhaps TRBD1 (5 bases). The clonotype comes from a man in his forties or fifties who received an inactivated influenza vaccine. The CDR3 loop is CASSEWGSGANVLTF. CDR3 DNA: TGTGCCAGCAGTGAATGGGGCTCCGGGGCCAACGTCCTGACTTTC. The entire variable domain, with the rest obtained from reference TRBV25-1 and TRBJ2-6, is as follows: EADIYQTPRYLVIGTGKKITLECSQTMGHDKMYWYQQDPGMELHLIHYSYGVNSTEKGDLSSESTVSRIRTEHFPLTLESARPSHTSQYLCASSEWGSGANVLTFGAGSRLTVL.